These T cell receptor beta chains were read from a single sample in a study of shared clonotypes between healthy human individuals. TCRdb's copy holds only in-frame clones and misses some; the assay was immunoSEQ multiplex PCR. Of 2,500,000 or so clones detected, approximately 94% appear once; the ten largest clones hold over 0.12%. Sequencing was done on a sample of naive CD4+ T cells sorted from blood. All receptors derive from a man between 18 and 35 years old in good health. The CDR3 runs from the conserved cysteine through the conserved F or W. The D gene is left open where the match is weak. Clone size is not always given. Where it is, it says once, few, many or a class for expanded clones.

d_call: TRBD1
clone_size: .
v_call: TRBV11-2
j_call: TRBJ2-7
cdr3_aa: CASSQPWDSTYEQYF
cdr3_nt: TGTGCCAGCAGCCAACCATGGGACAGCACCTACGAGCAGTACTTC

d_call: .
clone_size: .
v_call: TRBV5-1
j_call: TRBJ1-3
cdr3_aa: CASSLAGGVKGNTIYF
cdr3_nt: TGCGCCAGCAGCTTAGCCGGAGGGGTAAAGGGAAACACCATATATTTT

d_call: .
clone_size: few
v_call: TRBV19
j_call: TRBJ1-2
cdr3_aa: CASSPGPGYGYTF
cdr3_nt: TGTGCCAGTAGTCCGGGCCCCGGCTATGGCTACACCTTC

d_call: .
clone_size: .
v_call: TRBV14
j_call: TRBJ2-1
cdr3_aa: CASSHDTPLQFF
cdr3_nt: TGTGCCAGCAGCCACGATACTCCTTTGCAGTTCTTC

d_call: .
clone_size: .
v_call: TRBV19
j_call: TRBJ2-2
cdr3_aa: CASSRGGAILSTGELFF
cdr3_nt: TGTGCCAGTAGTAGGGGAGGAGCGATTTTGAGCACCGGGGAGCTGTTTTTT

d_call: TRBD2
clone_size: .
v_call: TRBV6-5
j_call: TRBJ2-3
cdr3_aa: CASTPPGLAADTQYF
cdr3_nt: TGTGCCAGCACGCCTCCGGGACTAGCGGCCGATACGCAGTATTTT

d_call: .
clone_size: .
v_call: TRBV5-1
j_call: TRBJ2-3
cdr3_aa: CASSRDPYSTDTQYF
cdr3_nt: TGCGCCAGCAGCCGTGACCCATATAGCACAGATACGCAGTATTTT

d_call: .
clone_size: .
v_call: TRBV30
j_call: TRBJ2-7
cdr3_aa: CAWSVKSGVRYEQYF
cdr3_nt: TGTGCCTGGAGTGTTAAATCAGGGGTGAGATACGAGCAGTACTTC

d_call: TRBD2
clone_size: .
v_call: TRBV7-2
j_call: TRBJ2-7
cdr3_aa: CASSFRPGGTYEQYF
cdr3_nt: TGTGCCAGCAGCTTCCGTCCGGGAGGGACCTACGAGCAGTACTTC

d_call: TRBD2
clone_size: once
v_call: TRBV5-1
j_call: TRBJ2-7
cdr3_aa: CASSLGLAGHEQYF
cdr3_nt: TGCGCCAGCAGCTTGGGACTAGCGGGTCACGAGCAGTACTTC

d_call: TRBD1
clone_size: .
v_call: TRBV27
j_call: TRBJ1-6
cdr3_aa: CATAGQLSSYNSPLHF
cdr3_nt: TGTGCCACCGCGGGACAGTTGAGCTCCTATAATTCACCCCTCCACTTT